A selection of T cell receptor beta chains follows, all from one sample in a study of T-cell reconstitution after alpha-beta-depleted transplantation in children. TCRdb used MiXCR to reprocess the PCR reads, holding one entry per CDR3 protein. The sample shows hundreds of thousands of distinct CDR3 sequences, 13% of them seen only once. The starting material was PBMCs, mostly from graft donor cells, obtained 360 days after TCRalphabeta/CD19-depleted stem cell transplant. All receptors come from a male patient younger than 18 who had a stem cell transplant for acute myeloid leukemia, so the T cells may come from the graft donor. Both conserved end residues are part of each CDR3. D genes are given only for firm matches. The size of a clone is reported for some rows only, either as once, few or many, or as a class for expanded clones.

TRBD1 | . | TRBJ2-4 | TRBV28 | TGTGCCAGCAGTCCCCGGGACAGGGTGGCCAAAAACATTCAGTACTTC | CASSPRDRVAKNIQYF
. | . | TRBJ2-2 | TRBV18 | TGTGCCAGCTCACCAATTTGGCAGGGCCTTGGCGTCGGGGAGCTGTTTTTT | CASSPIWQGLGVGELFF
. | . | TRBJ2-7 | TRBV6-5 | TGTGCCAGCAGTTACGCCTGGGAACCTTACGAGCAGTACTTC | CASSYAWEPYEQYF
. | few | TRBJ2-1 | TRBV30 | TGTGCCTGGGGTACAGGGGAGGATTGGAATGAGCAGTTCTTC | CAWGTGEDWNEQFF
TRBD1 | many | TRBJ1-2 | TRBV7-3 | TGTGCCAGCAGCTTACAGGGGGCAGGGTATGGCTACACCTTC | CASSLQGAGYGYTF
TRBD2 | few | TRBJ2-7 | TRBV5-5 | TGTGCCAGCAGCGGATCCGGGACTAGCAGCTACGAGCAGTACTTC | CASSGSGTSSYEQYF
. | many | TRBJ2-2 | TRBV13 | TGTGCCAGCAGCTCCCCCTTTGAGGGCTTTAGCACCGGGGAGCTGTTTTTT | CASSSPFEGFSTGELFF
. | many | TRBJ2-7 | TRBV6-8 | TGTGCCAGCAGTTACCGTGGGGGGTATCACTACGAGCAGTACTTC | CASSYRGGYHYEQYF
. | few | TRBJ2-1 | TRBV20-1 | TGCAGTGCTAGTTCCCGGGATGATGAGCAGTTCTTC | CSASSRDDEQFF
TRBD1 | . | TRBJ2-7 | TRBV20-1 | TGCAGTGCTAGGTGGGACAGGGACTACGAGCAGTACTTC | CSARWDRDYEQYF
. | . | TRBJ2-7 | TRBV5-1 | TGCGCCAGCAGCTTGAACAGGGTATCCTACGAGCAGTACTTC | CASSLNRVSYEQYF
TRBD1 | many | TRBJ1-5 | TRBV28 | TGTGCCAGCAGTACCCCGGGACAGGGGAACTGGGGCAATCAGCCCCAGCATTTT | CASSTPGQGNWGNQPQHF
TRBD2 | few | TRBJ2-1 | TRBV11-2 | TGTGCCAGCAGCTTAGTTGCTAGCGGGAGAGTAATTTGGTCCTACAATGAGCAGTTCTTC | CASSLVASGRVIWSYNEQFF
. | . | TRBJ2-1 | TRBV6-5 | TGTGCCAGCAGTTACACAGATCTTCTCAATGAGCAGTTCTTC | CASSYTDLLNEQFF
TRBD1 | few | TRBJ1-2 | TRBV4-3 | TGCGCCAGCAGCCCCGGGACAGGGGGTATGGTAGGCTACACCTTC | CASSPGTGGMVGYTF
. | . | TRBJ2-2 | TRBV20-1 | TGCAGTGCTAGGACCGAGTTCGCGGCCGGGGAGCTGTTTTTT | CSARTEFAAGELFF
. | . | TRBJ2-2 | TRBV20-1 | TGCAGTGCTAATTCTCTAGAAACCGGGGAGCTGTTTTTT | CSANSLETGELFF
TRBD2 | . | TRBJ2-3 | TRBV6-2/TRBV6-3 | TGTGCCAGCAGTTACTCGATGTTCACTAGCGGGAGTTCAGATACGCAGTATTTT | CASSYSMFTSGSSDTQYF
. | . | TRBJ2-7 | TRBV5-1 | TGCGCCAGCAGCTTAATTAGCGGTTTATACAAAACGGCCGAGCAGTACTTC | CASSLISGLYKTAEQYF
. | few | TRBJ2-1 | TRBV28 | TGTGCCAGCAGTTTCGCTAGTGGCCTCTCCTACAATGAGCAGTTCTTC | CASSFASGLSYNEQFF
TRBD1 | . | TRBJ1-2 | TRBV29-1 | TGCAGCGTTGAAGATTCCGGGACAGGGTTAATTTATGGCTACACCTTC | CSVEDSGTGLIYGYTF
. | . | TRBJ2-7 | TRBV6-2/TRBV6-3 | TGTGCCAGCAGGGGCCCCGGTTGGGGCGAGCAGTACTTC | CASRGPGWGEQYF
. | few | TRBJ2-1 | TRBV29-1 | TGCAGCGTTGTGGGGGGCTATGAGCAGTTCTTC | CSVVGGYEQFF
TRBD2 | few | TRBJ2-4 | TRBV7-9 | TGTGCCAGCAGCTTAGGATTGGGTAGCGGGACCCTCGGATCCAAAAACATTCAGTACTTC | CASSLGLGSGTLGSKNIQYF
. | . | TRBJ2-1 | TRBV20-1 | TGCAGTGCTAGAGAATGGACTACTTACAATGAGCAGTTCTTC | CSAREWTTYNEQFF
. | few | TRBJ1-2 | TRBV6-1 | TGTGCCAGCAGACCGGACAGTTACTATGGCTACACCTTC | CASRPDSYYGYTF
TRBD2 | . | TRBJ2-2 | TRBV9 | TGTGCCAGCAGCTCAGCTCGACTAGCGGGAGGCCTGAACACCGGGGAGCTGTTTTTT | CASSSARLAGGLNTGELFF
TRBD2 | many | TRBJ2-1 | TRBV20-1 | TGCAGTGCTAGAGATCCTGGACTAGCGGGAGGCACCTACAATGAGCAGTTCTTC | CSARDPGLAGGTYNEQFF
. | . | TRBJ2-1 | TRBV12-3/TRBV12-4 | TGTGCCAGCAGTTTAGAATGGGGCGACGGGCCATCCTACAATGAGCAGTTCTTC | CASSLEWGDGPSYNEQFF
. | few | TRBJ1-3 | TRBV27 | TGTGCCAGCAGTTGGGGGGCTTCCGCAAACACCATATATTTT | CASSWGASANTIYF
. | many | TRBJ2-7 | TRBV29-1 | TGCAGCGCCTGGAGTTCCTACGAGCAGTACTTC | CSAWSSYEQYF
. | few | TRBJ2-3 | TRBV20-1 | TGCAGTGCTAGAGATTACGGGGGAACCCGCACAGATACGCAGTATTTT | CSARDYGGTRTDTQYF
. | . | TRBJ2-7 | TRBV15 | TGTTCCACCAGCAGAGATCTCTTCGGAGGGTCCTACGAGCAGTACTTC | CSTSRDLFGGSYEQYF
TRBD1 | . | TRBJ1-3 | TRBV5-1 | TGCGCCAGCAGCTTGGTCGACAGGGCAGACTCTGGAAACACCATATATTTT | CASSLVDRADSGNTIYF
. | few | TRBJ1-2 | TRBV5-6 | TGTGCCAGCAGCTTGGTACTGCATGGCTACACCTTC | CASSLVLHGYTF
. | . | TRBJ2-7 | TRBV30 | TGTGCCTGGACGAGGGGTCTCGACGAGCAGTACTTC | CAWTRGLDEQYF
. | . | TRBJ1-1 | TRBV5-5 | TGTGCCAGCAGCTTTAAAGACAGTTGGGGCACTGAAGCTTTCTTT | CASSFKDSWGTEAFF
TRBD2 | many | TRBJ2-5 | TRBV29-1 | TGCAGCGGAAGCGGGAGGGCCTCAGAGACCCAGTACTTC | CSGSGRASETQYF
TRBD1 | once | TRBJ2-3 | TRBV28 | TGTGCCAGCAGTAACCGACAGGGGATTTGGATGTCTAGCACAGATACGCAGTATTTT | CASSNRQGIWMSSTDTQYF
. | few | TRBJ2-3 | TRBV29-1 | TGCAGCGTTGAGAAAGGTATCCTGTCAAGCACAGATACGCAGTATTTT | CSVEKGILSSTDTQYF
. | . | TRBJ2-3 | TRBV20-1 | TGCAGTGCCCGGGACTGGAACACAGATACGCAGTATTTT | CSARDWNTDTQYF